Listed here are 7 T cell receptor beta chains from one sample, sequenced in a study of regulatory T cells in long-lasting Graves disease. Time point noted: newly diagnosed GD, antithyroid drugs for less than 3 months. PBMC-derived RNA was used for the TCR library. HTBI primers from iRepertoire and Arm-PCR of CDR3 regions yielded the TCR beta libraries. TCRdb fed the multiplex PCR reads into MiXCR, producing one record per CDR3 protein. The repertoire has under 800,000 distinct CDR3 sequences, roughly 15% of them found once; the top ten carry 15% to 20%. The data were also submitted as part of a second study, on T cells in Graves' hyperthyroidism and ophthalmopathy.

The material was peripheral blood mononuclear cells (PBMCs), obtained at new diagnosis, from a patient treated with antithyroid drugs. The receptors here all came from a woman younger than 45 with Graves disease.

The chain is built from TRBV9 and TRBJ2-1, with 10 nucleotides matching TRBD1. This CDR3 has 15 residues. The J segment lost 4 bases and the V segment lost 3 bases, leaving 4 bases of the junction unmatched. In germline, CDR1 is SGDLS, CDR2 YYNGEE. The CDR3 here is CASSDPGQGYNEQFF. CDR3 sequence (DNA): TGTGCCAGCAGCGATCCGGGACAGGGGTACAATGAGCAGTTCTTC.

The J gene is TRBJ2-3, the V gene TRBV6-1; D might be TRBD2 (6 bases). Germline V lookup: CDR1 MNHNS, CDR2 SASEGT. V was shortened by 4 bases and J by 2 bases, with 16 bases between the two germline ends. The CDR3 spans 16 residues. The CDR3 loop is CASSGLRGTFTDTQYF. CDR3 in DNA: TGTGCCAGCAGTGGTCTCCGGGGGACCTTCACAGATACGCAGTATTTT.

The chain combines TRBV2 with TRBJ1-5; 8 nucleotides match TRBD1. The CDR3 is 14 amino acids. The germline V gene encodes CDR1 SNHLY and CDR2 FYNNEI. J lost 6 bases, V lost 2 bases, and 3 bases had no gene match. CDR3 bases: TGTGCCAGCAGTGAACAGGGGGCGTCTCAGCCCCAGCATTTT. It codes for CASSEQGASQPQHF. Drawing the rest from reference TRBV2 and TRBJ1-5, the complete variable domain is EPEVTQTPSHQVTQMGQEVILRCVPISNHLYFYWYRQILGQKVEFLVSFYNNEISEKSEIFDDQFSVERPDGSNFTLKIRSTKLEDSAMYFCASSEQGASQPQHFGDGTRLSIL.

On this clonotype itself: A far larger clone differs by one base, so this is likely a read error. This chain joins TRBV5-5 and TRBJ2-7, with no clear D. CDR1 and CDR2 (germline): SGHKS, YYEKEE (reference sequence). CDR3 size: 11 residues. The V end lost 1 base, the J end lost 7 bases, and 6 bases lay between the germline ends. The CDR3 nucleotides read TGTGCCAGCAGCTTGCTAAGGGAGCAGTACTTC. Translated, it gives CASSLLREQYF.

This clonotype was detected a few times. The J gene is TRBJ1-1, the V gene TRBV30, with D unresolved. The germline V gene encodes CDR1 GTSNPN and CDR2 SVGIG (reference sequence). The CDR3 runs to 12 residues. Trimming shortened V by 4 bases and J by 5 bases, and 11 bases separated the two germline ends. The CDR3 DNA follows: TGTGCCTGGATGGCAGGTTGGACTGAAGCTTTCTTT. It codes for CAWMAGWTEAFF.

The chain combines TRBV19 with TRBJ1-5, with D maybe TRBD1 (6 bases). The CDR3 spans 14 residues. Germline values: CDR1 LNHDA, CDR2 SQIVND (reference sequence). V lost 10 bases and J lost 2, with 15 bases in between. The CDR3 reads CATEVGGGNQPQHF. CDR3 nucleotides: TGTGCCACTGAGGTGGGGGGCGGCAATCAGCCCCAGCATTTT.

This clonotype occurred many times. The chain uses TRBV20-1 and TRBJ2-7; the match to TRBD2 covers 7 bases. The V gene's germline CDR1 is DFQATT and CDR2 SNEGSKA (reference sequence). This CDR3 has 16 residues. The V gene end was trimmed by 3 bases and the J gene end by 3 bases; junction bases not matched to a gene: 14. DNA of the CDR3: TGCAGTGCTAGGGGGGACTACGCGGGAGCTAGCTACGAGCAGTACTTC. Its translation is CSARGDYAGASYEQYF.